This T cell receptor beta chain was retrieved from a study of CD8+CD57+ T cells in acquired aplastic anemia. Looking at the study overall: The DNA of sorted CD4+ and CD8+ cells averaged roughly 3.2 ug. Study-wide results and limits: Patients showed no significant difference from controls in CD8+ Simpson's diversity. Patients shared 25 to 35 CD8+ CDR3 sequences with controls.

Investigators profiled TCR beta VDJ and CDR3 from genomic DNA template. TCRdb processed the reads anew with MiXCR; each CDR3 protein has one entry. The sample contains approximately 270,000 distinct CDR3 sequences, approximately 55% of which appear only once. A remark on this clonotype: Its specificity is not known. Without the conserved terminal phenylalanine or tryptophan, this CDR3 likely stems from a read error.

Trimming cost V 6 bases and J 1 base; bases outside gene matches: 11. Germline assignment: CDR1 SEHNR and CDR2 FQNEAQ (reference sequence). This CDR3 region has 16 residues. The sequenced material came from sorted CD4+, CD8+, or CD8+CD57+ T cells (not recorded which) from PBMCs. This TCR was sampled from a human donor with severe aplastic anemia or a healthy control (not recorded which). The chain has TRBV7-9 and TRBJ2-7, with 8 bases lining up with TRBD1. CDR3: CASSSTGDRWSYEQYL. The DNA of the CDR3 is TGTGCCAGCAGTTCAACAGGGGACAGGTGGTCCTACGAGCAGTACCTC.